One and the same sample provided the 14 T cell receptor beta chains below, sequenced in a study of esophageal squamous cell carcinoma under preoperative chemotherapy. Time point of the sample: before preoperative PTX-NDP chemotherapy. TCRdb used MiXCR to reprocess the PCR reads, holding one entry per CDR3 protein. The data hold 15,000 to 20,000 distinct CDR3 sequences, with 48% observed a single time. The sample was gathered from a patient given preoperative chemotherapy. Receptors were obtained from a human donor with esophageal squamous cell carcinoma. The donor label of this sample is uncertain.

A few counts support this clonotype. The chain employs TRBV6-1 and TRBJ2-1, with 8 bases matching TRBD2. The J call may be in error: the DNA end matches TRBJ2-7 better. Germline V gives CDR1 MNHNS, CDR2 SASEGT. This CDR3 comprises 18 residues. The CDR3 sequence: CASTLAPSGSTKSYEQYF. The DNA for the CDR3 is TGTGCCAGCACCCTCGCCCCCAGCGGGAGTACGAAGTCCTACGAGCAGTACTTC.

This clonotype qualifies as medium-sized (0.01 to 0.1%). The CDR3 DNA reads TGTGCCAGCAGCTTAGCGGACGACACAGATACGCAGTATTTT. Protein product: CASSLADDTDTQYF. This rearrangement joins TRBV11-2 to TRBJ2-3; no clear D. The V gene lost 1 base and the J gene lost 2 bases, with 7 bases spanning the gap. Germline-derived CDR1 and CDR2 are SGHAT and FQNNGV. This CDR3 contains 14 residues.

This clonotype was seen a single time. This chain links TRBV7-6 with TRBJ2-1, with D possibly being TRBD1 or TRBD2 (5 bases each). The tail of the sequence fits TRBJ2-3 better, so the J call may be wrong. CDR1 is SGHVS, CDR2 FNYEAQ, per germline. The CDR3 spans 14 residues. CDR3 protein: CAGSGVRGQGTQYF. The DNA of the CDR3 is TGTGCGGGGAGCGGAGTAAGAGGCCAGGGTACGCAGTATTTT.

CDR3 nucleotides: TGTGCCAGCAGTTACCAGGCGGTGAGCACAGATACGCTGTTTTTT. As protein: CASSYQAVSTDTLFF. The chain is built from TRBV6-5 and TRBJ2-3; no firm D call. The DNA matches TRBJ2-2 better at its end, which makes the J call doubtful. The CDR3 extends over 15 amino acids. Germline CDR1 reads MNHEY; CDR2 reads SVGAGI.

This clonotype was seen more than once but under ten times. V gene TRBV7-9 combines with J gene TRBJ2-5; 8 bases are shared with TRBD2. The end of the DNA fits TRBJ2-7 better, so the J call may be wrong. Germline V gives CDR1 SEHNR, CDR2 FQNEAQ (reference sequence). CDR3 length: 13 residues. This chain's CDR3 is CASSFGTSTEQYF. In DNA, the CDR3 is TGTGCCAGCAGCTTCGGGACTAGTACCGAGCAGTACTTC.

The chain joins TRBV10-1 to TRBJ2-3; D is undetermined. The DNA matches TRBJ2-7 better at its end, which makes the J call doubtful. The germline V gene has CDR1 WNHNN and CDR2 SYGVQD (reference sequence). The CDR3 is made up of 12 amino acids. This chain's CDR3 is CASSAENYEQYF. In DNA, the CDR3 is TGCGCCAGCAGTGCAGAGAACTACGAGCAGTACTTC.

Regarding this clonotype: Germline is not matched at one junction end, which may reflect a read error. The chain combines TRBV7-7 with TRBJ2-1, with D possibly matching TRBD2 (5 bases). The germline CDR1 and CDR2 sequences are SSHAT and FNYEAQ (reference sequence). This CDR3 has 13 residues. The CDR3 DNA follows: TGTGCCAGCAGCTTAGTGAACGCCGGGGAGCAGTTTTTC. This codes for CASSLVNAGEQFF. The full variable domain, completed using reference TRBV7-7 and TRBJ2-1, is GAGVSQSPRYKVTKRGQDVTLRCDPISSHATLYWYQQALGQGPEFLTYFNYEAQPDKSGLPSDRFSAERPEGSISTLTIQRTEQRDSAMYRCASSLVNAGEQFFGPGTRLTVL.

The chain joins TRBV7-2 to TRBJ1-6, with D uncertain. The CDR3 is 14 residues long. Trimming removed 1 base from V and 5 bases from J, with 6 bases in between. Germline V gene lookup returns CDR1 SGHTA and CDR2 FQGNSA. In DNA form, the CDR3 reads TGTGCCAGCAGCTTAGGGACGGATAATTCACCCCTCCACTTT. Protein: CASSLGTDNSPLHF.

This clonotype came up many times. The chain couples TRBV7-8 to TRBJ2-7; D ambiguous. This CDR3 contains 14 residues. Germline V gene lookup returns CDR1 SGHVS and CDR2 FQNEAQ. Trimming removed 0 bases at V and 0 bases at J, with 6 bases between. The chain's CDR3 is CASSLASGSYEQYF. In nucleotides, the CDR3 is TGTGCCAGCAGCTTAGCCTCAGGCTCCTACGAGCAGTACTTC.

About this clonotype: A junction end diverges from the germline sequence, so it may reflect a read error. The chain has TRBV7-8 and TRBJ2-5; 8 bases fit TRBD2. Germline CDR1 and CDR2: SGHVS and FQNEAQ. The CDR3 runs to 19 residues. CDR3 coding DNA: TGTGCCAGCAGCTTTGTTGCGGGGGGCGGTGGCCACTCCCCAGAGACCCAGTATTTC. Protein product: CASSFVAGGGGHSPETQYF. Using reference TRBV7-8 and TRBJ2-5 for the parts outside the CDR3, the full variable domain is GAGVSQSPRYKVAKRGQDVALRCDPISGHVSLFWYQQALGQGPEFLTYFQNEAQLDKSGLPSDRFFAERPEGSVSTLKIQRTQQEDSAVYLCASSFVAGGGGHSPETQYFGPGTRLLVL.

In this sample, this clonotype turned up a few times. V and J are TRBV7-8 and TRBJ2-1; the D is unclear. Deletions cut 1 base from V and 2 bases from J, with 9 bases between. The CDR3 is made up of 15 amino acids. CDR1 and CDR2 (germline): SGHVS, FQNEAQ. This CDR3 is CASSLVWDPYNEQFF. For the CDR3, the DNA is TGTGCCAGCAGCTTAGTGTGGGATCCCTACAATGAGCAGTTCTTC.

In its sample, this clonotype ranks as medium-sized. The chain joins TRBV12-3 or TRBV12-4 to TRBJ2-7; the D call may be TRBD1 or TRBD2 (7 bases each). Trimming shortened V by 3 bases and J by 7 bases, and 16 bases separated the two germline ends. The CDR3 extends over 14 amino acids. The CDR3 nucleotides read TGTGCCAGCAGTTTGGGAGGGGGCATTAGGGAGCAGTACTTC. It encodes CASSLGGGIREQYF.

This clonotype was seen ten or more times. This chain uses TRBV15 with TRBJ2-5; 13 nucleotides agree with TRBD2. Unmatched junction bases numbered 3, after V lost 6 bases and J lost 5 bases. This CDR3 is 14 amino acids long. Germline-derived CDR1 and CDR2 are LNHNV and YYDKDF (reference sequence). The CDR3 nucleotides are TGTGCCACCAGGGGACTAGCGGGATTTGAGACCCAGTACTTC. This sequence encodes CATRGLAGFETQYF.

This chain joins TRBV7-2 and TRBJ2-4; 8 nucleotides align to TRBD2. The CDR3 spans 14 residues. The V segment lost 3 bases and the J segment 5 bases; nucleotides outside the gene matches: 3. Germline V lookup: CDR1 SGHTA, CDR2 FQGNSA. In nucleotides, the CDR3 is TGTGCCAGCAGCTTTGGGACTAGACAAAACATTCAGTACTTC. Translated: CASSFGTRQNIQYF.